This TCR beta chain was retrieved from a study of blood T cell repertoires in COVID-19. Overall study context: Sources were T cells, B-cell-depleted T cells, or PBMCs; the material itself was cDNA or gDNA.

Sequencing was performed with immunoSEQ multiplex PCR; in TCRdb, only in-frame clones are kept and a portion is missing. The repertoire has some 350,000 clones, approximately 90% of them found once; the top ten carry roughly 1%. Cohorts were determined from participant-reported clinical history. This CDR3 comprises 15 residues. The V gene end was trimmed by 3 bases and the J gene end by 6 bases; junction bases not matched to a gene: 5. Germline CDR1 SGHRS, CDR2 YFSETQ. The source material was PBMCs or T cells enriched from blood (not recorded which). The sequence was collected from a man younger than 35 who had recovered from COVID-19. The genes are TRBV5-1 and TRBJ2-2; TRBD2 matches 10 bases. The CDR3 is CASSYSGLASGELFF. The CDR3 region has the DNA TGCGCCAGCAGCTACTCGGGACTAGCGTCCGGGGAGCTGTTTTTT.